Presented here are 2 T cell receptor beta chains from one specimen sequenced in a study of T-cell memory formation after mild COVID-19. MiXCR, run by TCRdb on the 5' RACE reads, gives a single entry per CDR3 protein. The data contain fewer than 400,000 distinct CDR3 sequences, roughly 15% of them singletons. Material: PBMCs or a T cell subset sorted from them (not recorded which). The source is a man aged 18 to 29 who had mild COVID-19 (a few samples of this study predate the infection). Cell type and time point are not known.

This clonotype was seen a handful of times. The chain has TRBV7-8 and TRBJ2-6, with TRBD1 matching 8 bases. Germline V gene sequence: CDR1 SGHVS, CDR2 FQNEAQ. The CDR3 is made up of 17 amino acids. Trimming took 5 bases from V and 0 from J; bases not matched to a gene: 6. The CDR3 DNA reads as TGTGCCAGCAGCACAGGACAGGGACCCTCTGGGGCCAACGTCCTGACTTTC. Translating it yields CASSTGQGPSGANVLTF.

This clonotype came up many times. The genes are TRBV7-2 and TRBJ2-5; D is undetermined. Trimming removed 3 bases from V and 7 bases from J, with 6 bases in between. The CDR3 covers 11 residues. Per germline, CDR1 SGHTA and CDR2 FQGNSA. Written as DNA, the CDR3 is TGTGCCAGCAGCTTTTTTGGGACCCAGTACTTC. Translation: CASSFFGTQYF.